These 3 T cell receptor beta chains originate from one sample sequenced in a study of blood T cells in healthy people across ages. For the second PCR, which ran for roughly 6 to 12 cycles, a sample-barcoded 5' primer and a J-beta primer mix were used. TCRdb passed the 5' RACE reads through MiXCR, listing each CDR3 protein once. The repertoire holds about 1.1 million distinct CDR3 sequences, with 35% to 45% as singletons. Sequenced material: blood. These receptors all come from a man aged 18 to 30 in good health.

This clonotype was detected a few times. The J gene is TRBJ2-3, the V gene TRBV7-2; D is possibly TRBD2 (7 bases). The germline V and J ends were trimmed by 5 bases and 2 bases, with 17 bases remaining between them. The V gene's germline CDR1 is SGHTA and CDR2 FQGNSA. This CDR3 region has 16 residues. The chain's CDR3 is CASSPWRGPYTDTQYF. CDR3 in DNA: TGTGCCAGCAGCCCTTGGCGGGGGCCATACACAGATACGCAGTATTTT.

The V and J genes are TRBV7-2 and TRBJ2-4; TRBD1 aligns across 8 bases. The J call may be incorrect, as the DNA end agrees better with TRBJ2-7. Germline assignment: CDR1 SGHTA and CDR2 FQGNSA. This CDR3 spans 14 amino acids. The DNA for the CDR3 is TGTGCCAGCACCACGGACAGGGCATCCTACGAGCAGTACTTC. Its protein is CASTTDRASYEQYF.

The chain has TRBV20-1 and TRBJ1-3; 8 bases align to TRBD1. The CDR3 length is 15 residues. V lost 3 bases, J lost 8 bases, and 12 bases stayed unmatched. The germline gives CDR1 DFQATT, CDR2 SNEGSKA (reference sequence). In nucleotides, the CDR3 is TGCAGTGCTAGGCCGCGGACAGGGAAGGTGGACACCATATATTTT. Translation gives CSARPRTGKVDTIYF.